These 30 T cell receptor beta chains share one sample of origin, sequenced in a study of T cells after yellow fever vaccination. In TCRdb, the 5' RACE reads were re-called with MiXCR into one record per CDR3 protein. The sample lists approximately 300,000 distinct CDR3 sequences; roughly 6.8% were seen once. The sample in question was PBMCs, obtained approximately 40 days after the first yellow fever vaccination. Source of these receptors: a man aged 18 to 35 who received the YFV17D yellow fever vaccine.

In its sample, this clonotype was seen a few times. The chain couples TRBV4-3 to TRBJ2-2; TRBD1 or TRBD2 may be the D gene (5 bases each). With 0 bases removed from V and 3 bases from J, the gap between germline ends came to 14 bases. Germline V lookup: CDR1 LGHNA, CDR2 YSLEER. The CDR3 consists of 17 residues. CDR3: CASSQEKMGRYTGELFF. DNA for the CDR3: TGCGCCAGCAGCCAAGAAAAGATGGGACGGTACACCGGGGAGCTGTTTTTT.

This clonotype was seen repeatedly, ten times or more. The chain links TRBV18 to TRBJ1-3, with D perhaps matching TRBD1 (5 bases). Trimming cost V 6 bases and J 8 bases, with 23 bases left between them. Per germline, CDR1 KGHSH and CDR2 LQKENI. The CDR3 covers 16 residues. The CDR3 spells CASSPRTGADRDTIYF. The CDR3 DNA sequence: TGTGCCAGCTCCCCCCGAACCGGGGCCGATCGGGACACCATATATTTT.

In its sample, this clonotype was seen a few times. This chain uses TRBV15 with TRBJ2-3; the match to TRBD2 covers 8 bases. The CDR3 has 16 amino acids. J lost 2 bases, V lost 1 base, and 5 bases had no gene match. The germline V gene encodes CDR1 LNHNV and CDR2 YYDKDF (reference sequence). The CDR3, as DNA: TGTGCCACCAGCAGAGTGGGCGGGGGGAACACAGATACGCAGTATTTT. This codes for CATSRVGGGNTDTQYF.

This clonotype was seen many times. The chain's CDR3 is CASSLEQQGDNYGYTF. CDR3 in DNA: TGCGCCAGCAGCTTGGAACAACAGGGCGACAACTATGGCTACACCTTC. The rearrangement links TRBV5-1 to TRBJ1-2; D perhaps matches TRBD1 (6 bases). Germline-derived CDR1 and CDR2 are SGHRS and YFSETQ. The CDR3 consists of 16 residues. V lost 0 bases, J lost 2 bases, and 14 bases lay in between.

This clonotype was observed a handful of times. The CDR3 DNA reads TGCGCCAGCAGCTTGGTCCCCGGGACGTTGAACACTGAAGCTTTCTTT. Translation: CASSLVPGTLNTEAFF. The chain recombines TRBV5-1 with TRBJ1-1; TRBD1 might be the D (5 bases). Germline V gives CDR1 SGHRS, CDR2 YFSETQ. V dropped 0 bases and J dropped 0 bases, with 12 bases sitting between them. The CDR3 length is 16 residues.

V is TRBV7-8 and J is TRBJ2-1, with 15 bases identical to TRBD2. Unmatched junction bases numbered 7, after V lost 5 bases and J lost 8 bases. Looked up from germline, CDR1 is SGHVS and CDR2 is FQNEAQ. CDR3 length: 16 amino acids. The CDR3 DNA reads as TGTGCCAGCAGCGTCGGACTAGCGGGGGGGCAGGATGAGCAGTTCTTC. This codes for CASSVGLAGGQDEQFF.

The rearrangement uses TRBV7-9 and TRBJ2-1; TRBD2 is a possible D gene (5 bases). This CDR3 has 14 residues. Germline CDR1 and CDR2: SEHNR and FQNEAQ (reference sequence). Trimming cost V 4 bases and J 0 bases, with 7 bases left between them. The CDR3 reads CASSSSSSYNEQFF. Written as DNA, the CDR3 is TGTGCCAGCAGCTCTAGCAGCTCCTACAATGAGCAGTTCTTC. Full variable domain (outside the CDR3, taken from reference TRBV7-9 and TRBJ2-1): DTGVSQNPRHKITKRGQNVTFRCDPISEHNRLYWYRQTLGQGPEFLTYFQNEAQLEKSRLLSDRFSAERPKGSFSTLEIQRTEQGDSAMYLCASSSSSSYNEQFFGPGTRLTVL.

This clonotype was detected only a few times. This chain joins TRBV6-1 and TRBJ2-7, with 9 positions matching TRBD1. V shed 6 bases and J 1 base; nucleotides not matched to a gene: 10. Germline CDR1 MNHNS, CDR2 SASEGT. The CDR3 is 16 residues long. CDR3 nucleotide sequence: TGTGCCAGCAGCGGACCCGGGACAGGGAGGTCCTACGAGCAGTACGTC. Its protein is CASSGPGTGRSYEQYV.

This clonotype showed up just a few times. The chain employs TRBV9 and TRBJ1-2, with 9 bases that match TRBD1. With 4 bases clipped from V and 8 bases from J, the junction kept 9 bases outside the gene matches. CDR1 and CDR2 from the germline V gene are SGDLS and YYNGEE. There are 14 residues in the CDR3. The CDR3 bases are TGTGCCAGCAGCATACGGGACAGGGAATGGGGCTACACCTTC. Translating it yields CASSIRDREWGYTF.

This clonotype was seen at least ten times. The chain uses TRBV28 and TRBJ1-1, with no clear D. The CDR3 consists of 12 residues. V shed 1 base and J shed 4 bases, with 4 bases lying between them. Germline V lookup: CDR1 MDHEN, CDR2 SYDVKM. The CDR3 reads CASSLFGTEAFF. CDR3 sequence (DNA): TGTGCCAGCAGTTTATTCGGCACTGAAGCTTTCTTT.

This clonotype turned up a few times. The chain employs TRBV18 and TRBJ2-5; 7 bases fit TRBD1. Germline assignment: CDR1 KGHSH and CDR2 LQKENI. After removal of 1 base from V and 1 base from J, the junction contained 6 bases not matched to a gene. The CDR3 extends over 16 amino acids. In DNA form, the CDR3 reads TGTGCCAGCTCACCACGATCGGGGACAGCCCAAGAGACCCAGTACTTC. Protein: CASSPRSGTAQETQYF.

This clonotype came up many times. The rearrangement uses TRBV5-1 and TRBJ2-1, with 7 bases lining up with TRBD1. Germline lookup yields CDR1 SGHRS and CDR2 YFSETQ. The CDR3 totals 16 residues. The junction had 13 bases not matched to a gene; V was cut back by 3 bases and J by 7 bases. The CDR3 region is CASSSYTTGKDNEQFF. In DNA, the CDR3 is TGCGCCAGCAGCTCTTATACGACAGGGAAAGATAATGAGCAGTTCTTC.

This clonotype has a count of ten or more. The CDR3 region has the DNA TGTGCCACGCGCCGGGCCGAAGGCCCCTACGAGCAGTACTTC. Its protein is CATRRAEGPYEQYF. This chain connects TRBV10-3 to TRBJ2-7; D not certain. Germline assignment: CDR1 ENHRY and CDR2 SYGVKD. V dropped 10 bases and J dropped 2 bases, with 18 bases sitting between them. CDR3 length: 14 amino acids.

The chain carries TRBV7-9 and TRBJ1-3; D ambiguous. CDR3 length equals 13 residues. Germline V gene data show CDR1 as SEHNR and CDR2 as FQNEAQ (reference sequence). With 5 bases removed from V and 8 bases from J, the gap between germline ends came to 13 bases. Here the CDR3 reads CASSVGIRDTIYF. The CDR3 DNA reads TGTGCCAGCAGCGTGGGGATTCGCGACACCATATATTTT.

The V call is TRBV7-2, the J call TRBJ2-5; D remains ambiguous. Between the trimmed V and J ends, which lost 10 bases and 4 bases, there was a span of 16 bases. The CDR3 covers 13 residues. CDR1 is SGHTA, CDR2 FQGNSA, per germline. CDR3 residues: CATQERIGETQYF. The CDR3 DNA reads TGTGCCACCCAGGAGCGCATAGGAGAGACCCAGTACTTC.

This clonotype has at least ten counts. The chain uses TRBV27 and TRBJ2-2; 7 positions match TRBD2. The J segment lost 6 bases and the V segment lost 10 bases, leaving 8 bases of the junction unmatched. From germline, CDR1 is MNHEY and CDR2 SMNVEV (reference sequence). The CDR3 extends over 13 amino acids. CDR3 nucleotides: TGTGCCACCTGTCTAGCGGTTGCCGGGGAGCTGTTTTTT. Its translation is CATCLAVAGELFF.

This clonotype was detected many times. The chain has TRBV29-1 and TRBJ1-1; 7 bases are a match to TRBD1. Germline V lookup: CDR1 SQVTM, CDR2 ANQGSEA. The CDR3 covers 12 residues. V shed 4 bases and J 12 bases; nucleotides not matched to a gene: 11. CDR3 protein: CSVVLTGVLPFF. CDR3 nucleotide sequence: TGCAGCGTTGTGCTCACAGGGGTACTTCCTTTCTTT.

This chain uses TRBV2 with TRBJ1-2, with D perhaps matching TRBD1 (6 bases). The V and J ends lost 5 bases and 6 bases respectively, with 13 bases between them. This CDR3 is built from 13 residues. Germline-derived CDR1 and CDR2 are SNHLY and FYNNEI. CDR3 loop: CASSLQGINGYTF. Written as DNA, the CDR3 is TGTGCCAGCAGTTTACAGGGTATCAATGGCTACACCTTC. The full variable domain, rest sourced from reference TRBV2 and TRBJ1-2, is EPEVTQTPSHQVTQMGQEVILRCVPISNHLYFYWYRQILGQKVEFLVSFYNNEISEKSEIFDDQFSVERPDGSNFTLKIRSTKLEDSAMYFCASSLQGINGYTFGSGTRLTVV.

V gene TRBV6-1 combines with J gene TRBJ1-2; D not resolved. Germline CDR1 MNHNS, CDR2 SASEGT. The CDR3 consists of 13 residues. V was trimmed by 7 bases and J by 1 base, leaving 10 bases between them. The CDR3 sequence: CASTTSGNYGYTF. Written as DNA, the CDR3 is TGTGCCAGCACCACCTCCGGTAACTATGGCTACACCTTC.

This clonotype was counted between two and nine times. The chain is built from TRBV6-2 or TRBV6-3 and TRBJ2-6, with TRBD1 matching 8 bases. Germline V gives CDR1 MNHEY, CDR2 SVGEGT. This CDR3 has 21 residues. Trimming took 7 bases from V and 2 from J; bases not matched to a gene: 22. CDR3: CASMGVLGVRGQVPGANVLTF. CDR3 bases: TGTGCCAGCATGGGGGTTCTAGGGGTGAGGGGACAGGTACCTGGGGCCAACGTCCTGACTTTC.

The CDR3 nucleotides are TGTGCCAGCACCCCGGGACAGGGCGATCAGCCCCAGCATTTT. Amino acids: CASTPGQGDQPQHF. The chain uses TRBV7-8 and TRBJ1-5; 9 nucleotides align to TRBD1. V lost 7 bases, J lost 5 bases, and 6 bases stayed unmatched. Germline CDR1 SGHVS, CDR2 FQNEAQ. This CDR3 comprises 14 residues.

The chain has TRBV4-1 and TRBJ2-1, with 13 bases identical to TRBD2. The trim removed 8 bases at V and 5 bases at J, leaving 6 bases unmatched. CDR1 MGHRA and CDR2 YSYEKL come from the germline V gene. The CDR3 is 15 amino acids. CDR3 nucleotide sequence: TGCGCCAGCCGGTTGGGACTAGCGGGGAACAATGAGCAGTTCTTC. It translates to CASRLGLAGNNEQFF.

The genes are TRBV12-3 or TRBV12-4 and TRBJ1-6; D ambiguous. The V end was cut by 6 bases, the J end by 4 bases, with 13 bases between. This CDR3 contains 15 residues. CDR3 residues: CASSPFVGYNSPLHF. For the CDR3, the DNA is TGTGCCAGCAGCCCCTTCGTGGGGTATAATTCACCCCTCCACTTT.

The CDR3 reads CASSRSGGPRNEQFF. CDR3 nucleotide sequence: TGTGCCAGCAGTCGAAGCGGGGGGCCACGAAATGAGCAGTTCTTC. The chain carries TRBV12-3 or TRBV12-4 and TRBJ2-1; 9 nucleotides line up with TRBD2. J lost 7 bases, V lost 5 bases, and 9 bases had no gene match. The CDR3 is 15 amino acids.

This clonotype was recorded at least ten times. The chain combines TRBV4-2 with TRBJ2-3; TRBD2 matches at 7 bases. CDR3 length: 15 amino acids. Germline values: CDR1 LGHNA, CDR2 YNFKEQ. V trimming: 3 bases; J trimming: 4 bases; junction bases outside the gene matches: 7. In nucleotides, the CDR3 is TGTGCCAGCAGCCAGCGGGGGAAACAGGCAGATACGCAGTATTTT. It yields the protein CASSQRGKQADTQYF.

There are a few counts of this clonotype. The chain joins TRBV18 to TRBJ2-7; D gene ambiguous. The CDR3 runs 14 residues. The germline V and J ends were trimmed by 2 bases and 3 bases, with 11 bases remaining between them. Germline loops: CDR1 KGHSH, CDR2 LQKENI. CDR3 protein: CASSPNPGFYEQYV. The CDR3 nucleotides are TGTGCCAGCTCACCAAATCCAGGCTTCTACGAGCAGTACGTC.

This clonotype has a handful of counts. V is TRBV4-3 and J is TRBJ1-1; 10 nucleotides agree with TRBD1. The CDR3 extends over 16 amino acids. V lost 0 bases and J lost 7; bases outside the gene matches: 8. Germline V CDR1 and CDR2: LGHNA, YSLEER. The CDR3 nucleotides read TGCGCCAGCAGCCAAGAGGGACAGGGGTTTAGGGGTGAAGCTTTCTTT. The encoded protein is CASSQEGQGFRGEAFF.

This chain links TRBV12-3 or TRBV12-4 with TRBJ1-1; D call uncertain. The ends were cut back, 8 bases at V and 4 bases at J, with 5 bases in the middle. The length of the CDR3 is 10 residues. This chain's CDR3 is CASEGTEAFF. The CDR3 DNA reads as TGTGCCAGCGAGGGCACTGAAGCTTTCTTT.

This clonotype was observed a handful of times. This chain connects TRBV7-6 to TRBJ2-5; 9 bases agree with TRBD2. The CDR3 has 16 amino acids. J gave up 6 bases and V 0 bases, and 8 bases lay outside the gene matches. The germline V gene encodes CDR1 SGHVS and CDR2 FNYEAQ. The CDR3 nucleotides are TGTGCCAGCAGCTTAGCGGCGGGGGGGCCGGGAAAGACCCAGTACTTC. This sequence encodes CASSLAAGGPGKTQYF.

This clonotype was seen ten or more times. The rearrangement uses TRBV7-3 and TRBJ2-1; TRBD2 is a possible D gene (6 bases). In germline, CDR1 is SGHTA, CDR2 FQGTGA. Trimming took off 5 bases at V and 6 bases at J, with 11 bases between the two ends. This CDR3 region has 13 residues. The CDR3 here is CASSARLGNEQFF. The DNA for the CDR3 is TGTGCCAGCAGCGCCAGACTAGGCAATGAGCAGTTCTTC.